This T cell receptor beta chain was documented in a study of blood T cell repertoires in COVID-19. Repertoires were generated with immunoSEQ multiplex PCR, while TCRdb's copy carries only in-frame clones and drops some. Of roughly 68,000 clones listed, 85% are singletons. On this clone itself: The identical CDR3 is also encoded by other nucleotide sequences in the sample.

The specimen was peripheral blood. This TCR was sampled from a man aged 50-60 years with acute or convalescent COVID-19.

CDR3 sequence reads: CASSTLGGEAGYTF. Written as DNA, the CDR3 is TGTGCCAGCAGTACCCTCGGGGGAGAAGCTGGCTACACCTTC. The V call is TRBV6-5, the J call TRBJ1-2, with TRBD1 as a possible D gene (5 bases). From germline, CDR1 is MNHEY and CDR2 SVGAGI. The CDR3 runs to 14 residues. V lost 5 bases and J 7 bases, leaving 17 bases between the germline ends.